This T cell receptor beta chain emerged from a study of T cell responses to AZD1222 COVID-19 vaccine. Germline V gives CDR1 LNHDA, CDR2 SQIVND (reference sequence). The CDR3 sequence is 15 residues long. Deletions cut 3 bases from V and 3 bases from J, with 14 bases between. The data were produced by immunoSEQ multiplex PCR, yet TCRdb's version contains in-frame clones alone and is incomplete. The profile shows approximately 190,000 clones, approximately 91% of them singletons. This sequence originates from an adult in good health. The sequencing used peripheral blood, collected on day 0 of AZD1222 vaccination. The chain employs TRBV19 and TRBJ1-1, with TRBD1 as a possible D gene (6 bases). The CDR3 here is CASSIFGGLDTEAFF. In DNA, the CDR3 is TGTGCCAGTAGTATCTTCGGGGGGCTAGACACTGAAGCTTTCTTT.